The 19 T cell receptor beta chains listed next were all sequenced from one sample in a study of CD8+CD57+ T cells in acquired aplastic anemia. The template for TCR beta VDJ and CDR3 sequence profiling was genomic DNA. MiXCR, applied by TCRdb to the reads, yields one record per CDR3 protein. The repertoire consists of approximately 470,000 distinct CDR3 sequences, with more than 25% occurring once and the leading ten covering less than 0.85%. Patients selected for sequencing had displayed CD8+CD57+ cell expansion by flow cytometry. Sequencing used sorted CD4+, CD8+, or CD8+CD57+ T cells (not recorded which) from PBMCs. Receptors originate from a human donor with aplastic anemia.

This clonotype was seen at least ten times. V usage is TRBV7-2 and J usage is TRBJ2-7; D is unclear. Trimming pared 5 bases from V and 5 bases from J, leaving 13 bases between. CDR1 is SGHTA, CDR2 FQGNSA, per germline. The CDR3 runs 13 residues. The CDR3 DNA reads TGTGCCAGCAGCCTCCAAATTTGGGACGAGCAGTACTTC. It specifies CASSLQIWDEQYF.

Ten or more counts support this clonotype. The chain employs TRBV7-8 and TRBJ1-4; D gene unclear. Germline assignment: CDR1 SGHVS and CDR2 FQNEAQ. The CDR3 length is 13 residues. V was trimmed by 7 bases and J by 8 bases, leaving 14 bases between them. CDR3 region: CASTKGFGEKLFF. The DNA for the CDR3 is TGTGCCAGCACCAAGGGTTTCGGGGAAAAACTGTTTTTT.

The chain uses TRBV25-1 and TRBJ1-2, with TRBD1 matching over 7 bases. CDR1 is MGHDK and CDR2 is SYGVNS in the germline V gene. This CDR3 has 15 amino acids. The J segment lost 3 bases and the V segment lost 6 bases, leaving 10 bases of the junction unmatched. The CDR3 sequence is CASSPFLGQHYGYTF. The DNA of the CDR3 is TGTGCCAGCAGCCCTTTTTTGGGACAGCACTATGGCTACACCTTC.

The CDR3: CASSVVSGGVAGELFF. Here the CDR3 DNA reads TGTGCCAGCAGCGTAGTATCGGGGGGCGTCGCCGGGGAGCTGTTTTTT. This chain joins TRBV9 and TRBJ2-2, with TRBD2 as a possible D gene (7 bases). The V end lost 0 bases, the J end lost 6 bases, and 15 bases lay between the germline ends. This CDR3 is built from 16 residues. CDR1 and CDR2 from the germline V gene are SGDLS and YYNGEE.

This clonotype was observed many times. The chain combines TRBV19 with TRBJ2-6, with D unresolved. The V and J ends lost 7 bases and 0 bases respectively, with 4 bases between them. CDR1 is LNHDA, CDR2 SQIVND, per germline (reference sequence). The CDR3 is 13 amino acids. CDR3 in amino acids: CASTLSGANVLTF. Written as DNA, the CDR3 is TGTGCCAGTACCCTCTCTGGGGCCAACGTCCTGACTTTC. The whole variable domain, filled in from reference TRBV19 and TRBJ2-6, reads DGGITQSPKYLFRKEGQNVTLSCEQNLNHDAMYWYRQDPGQGLRLIYYSQIVNDFQKGDIAEGYSVSREKKESFPLTVTSAQKNPTAFYLCASTLSGANVLTFGAGSRLTVL.

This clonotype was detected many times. CDR3 residues: CASGQGTNTEAFF. The CDR3 DNA is TGCGCCAGCGGTCAGGGCACGAACACTGAAGCTTTCTTT. The V and J genes are TRBV10-2 and TRBJ1-1; TRBD1 might be the D (5 bases). The CDR3 length is 13 residues. Deletions cut 8 bases from V and 1 base from J, with 11 bases between. CDR1 and CDR2 (germline): WSHSY, SAAADI.

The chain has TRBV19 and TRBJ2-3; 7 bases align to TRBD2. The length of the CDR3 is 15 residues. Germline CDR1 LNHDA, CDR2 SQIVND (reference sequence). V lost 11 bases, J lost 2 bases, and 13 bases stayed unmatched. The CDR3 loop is CAWSVLAGVTDTQYF. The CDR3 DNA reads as TGTGCCTGGAGTGTACTGGCGGGAGTCACAGATACGCAGTATTTT.

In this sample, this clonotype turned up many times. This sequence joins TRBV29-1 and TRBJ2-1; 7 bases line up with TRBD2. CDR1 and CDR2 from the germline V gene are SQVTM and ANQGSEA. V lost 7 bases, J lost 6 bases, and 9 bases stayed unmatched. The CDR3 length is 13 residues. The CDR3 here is CSGQRDTGNEQFF. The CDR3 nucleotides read TGCAGCGGCCAGCGGGATACCGGCAATGAGCAGTTCTTC.

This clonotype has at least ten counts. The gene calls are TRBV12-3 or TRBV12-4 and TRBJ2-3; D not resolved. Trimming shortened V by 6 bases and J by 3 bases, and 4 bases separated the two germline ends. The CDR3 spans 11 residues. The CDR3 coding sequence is TGTGCCAGCAGGGTAACAGATACGCAGTATTTT. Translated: CASRVTDTQYF.

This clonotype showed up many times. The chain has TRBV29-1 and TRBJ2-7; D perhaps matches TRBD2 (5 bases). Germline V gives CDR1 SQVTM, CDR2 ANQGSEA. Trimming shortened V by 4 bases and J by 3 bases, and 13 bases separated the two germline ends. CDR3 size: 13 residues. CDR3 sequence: CSVAPTGSYEQYF. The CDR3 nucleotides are TGCAGCGTTGCACCCACGGGGAGCTACGAGCAGTACTTC.

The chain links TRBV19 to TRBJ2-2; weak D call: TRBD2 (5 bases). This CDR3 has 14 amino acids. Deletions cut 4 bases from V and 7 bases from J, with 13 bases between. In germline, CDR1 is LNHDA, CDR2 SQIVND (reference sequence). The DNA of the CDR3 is TGTGCCAGTAGTAGCCTAGGAGGTGGCGGGGAGCTGTTTTTT. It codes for CASSSLGGGGELFF.

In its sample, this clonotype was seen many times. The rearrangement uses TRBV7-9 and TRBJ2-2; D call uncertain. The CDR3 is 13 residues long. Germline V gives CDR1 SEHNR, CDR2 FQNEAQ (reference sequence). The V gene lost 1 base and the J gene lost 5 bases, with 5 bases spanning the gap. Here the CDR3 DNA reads TGTGCCAGCAGCTTAGACCATACCGGGGAGCTGTTTTTT. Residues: CASSLDHTGELFF.

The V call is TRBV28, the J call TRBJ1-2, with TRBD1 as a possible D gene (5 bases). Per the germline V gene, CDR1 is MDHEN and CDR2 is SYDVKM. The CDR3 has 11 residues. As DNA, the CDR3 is TGTGTCGTGCAGGGAAGAGATGGCTACACCTTC. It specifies CVVQGRDGYTF.

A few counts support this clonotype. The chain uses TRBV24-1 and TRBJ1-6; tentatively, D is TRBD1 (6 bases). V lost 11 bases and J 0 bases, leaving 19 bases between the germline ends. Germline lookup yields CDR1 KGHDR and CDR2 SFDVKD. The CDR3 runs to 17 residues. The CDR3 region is CASNPTGTSSYNSPLHF. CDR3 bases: TGTGCCAGCAATCCGACAGGAACTAGCTCCTATAATTCACCCCTCCACTTT.

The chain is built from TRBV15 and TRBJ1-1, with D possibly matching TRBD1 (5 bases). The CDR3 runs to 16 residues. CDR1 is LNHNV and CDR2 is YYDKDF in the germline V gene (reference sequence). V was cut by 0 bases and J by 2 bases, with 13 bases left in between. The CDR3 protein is CATSRDPKTVNTEAFF. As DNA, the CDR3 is TGTGCCACCAGCAGAGATCCGAAGACAGTAAACACTGAAGCTTTCTTT.

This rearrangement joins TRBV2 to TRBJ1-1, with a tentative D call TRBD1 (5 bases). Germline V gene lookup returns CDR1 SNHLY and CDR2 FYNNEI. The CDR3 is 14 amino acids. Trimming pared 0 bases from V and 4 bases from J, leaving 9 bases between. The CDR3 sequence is CASSEAGVGTEAFF. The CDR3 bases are TGTGCCAGCAGTGAAGCAGGGGTGGGCACTGAAGCTTTCTTT.

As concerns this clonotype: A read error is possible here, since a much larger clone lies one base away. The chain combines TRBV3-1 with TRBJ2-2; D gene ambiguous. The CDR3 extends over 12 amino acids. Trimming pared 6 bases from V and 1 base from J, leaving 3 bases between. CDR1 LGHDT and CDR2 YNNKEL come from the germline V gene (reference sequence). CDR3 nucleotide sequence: TGTGCCAGCAGACAGAACACCGGGGAGCTGTTTTTT. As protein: CASRQNTGELFF.

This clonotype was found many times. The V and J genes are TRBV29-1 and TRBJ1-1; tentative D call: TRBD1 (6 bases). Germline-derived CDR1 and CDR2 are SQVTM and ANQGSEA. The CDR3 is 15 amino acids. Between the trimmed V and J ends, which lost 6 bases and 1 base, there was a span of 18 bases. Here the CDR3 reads CSVRGTGSRNTEAFF. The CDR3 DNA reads TGCAGCGTGAGGGGTACAGGGAGTCGGAACACTGAAGCTTTCTTT. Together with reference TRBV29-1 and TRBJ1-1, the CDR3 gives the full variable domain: SAVISQKPSRDICQRGTSLTIQCQVDSQVTMMFWYRQQPGQSLTLIATANQGSEATYESGFVIDKFPISRPNLTFSTLTVSNMSPEDSSIYLCSVRGTGSRNTEAFFGQGTRLTVV.

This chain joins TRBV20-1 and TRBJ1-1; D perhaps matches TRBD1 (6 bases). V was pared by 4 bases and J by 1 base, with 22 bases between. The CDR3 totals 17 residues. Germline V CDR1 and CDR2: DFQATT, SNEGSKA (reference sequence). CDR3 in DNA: TGCAGTGCTACCGATAGGGGGGGCGAAAACCGGAACACTGAAGCTTTCTTT. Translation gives CSATDRGGENRNTEAFF.